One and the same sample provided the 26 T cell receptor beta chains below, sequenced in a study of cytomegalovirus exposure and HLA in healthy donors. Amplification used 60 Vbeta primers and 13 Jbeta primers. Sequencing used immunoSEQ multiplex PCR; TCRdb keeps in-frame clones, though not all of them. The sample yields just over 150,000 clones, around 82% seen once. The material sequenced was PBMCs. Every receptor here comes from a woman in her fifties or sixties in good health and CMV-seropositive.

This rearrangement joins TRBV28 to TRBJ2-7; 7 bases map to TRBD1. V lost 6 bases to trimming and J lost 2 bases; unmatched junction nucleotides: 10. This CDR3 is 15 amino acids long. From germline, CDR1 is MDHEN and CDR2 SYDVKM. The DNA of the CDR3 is TGTGCCAGCAGCCCCGGGACAGTTTCTGCCTACGAGCAGTACTTC. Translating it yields CASSPGTVSAYEQYF.

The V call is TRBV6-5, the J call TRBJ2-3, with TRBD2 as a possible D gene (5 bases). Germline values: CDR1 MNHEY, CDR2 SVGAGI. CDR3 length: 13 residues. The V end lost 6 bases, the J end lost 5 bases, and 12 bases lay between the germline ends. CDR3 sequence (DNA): TGTGCCAGCAGCGGGAATCTTGGAGATACGCAGTATTTT. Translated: CASSGNLGDTQYF.

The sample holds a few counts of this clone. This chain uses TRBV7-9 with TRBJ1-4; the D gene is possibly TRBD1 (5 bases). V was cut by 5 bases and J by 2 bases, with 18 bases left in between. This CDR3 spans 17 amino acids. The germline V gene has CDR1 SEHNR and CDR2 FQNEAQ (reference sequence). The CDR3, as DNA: TGTGCCAGCAGCCCGGGACTAACTGGGGGGACTAATGAAAAACTGTTTTTT. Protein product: CASSPGLTGGTNEKLFF.

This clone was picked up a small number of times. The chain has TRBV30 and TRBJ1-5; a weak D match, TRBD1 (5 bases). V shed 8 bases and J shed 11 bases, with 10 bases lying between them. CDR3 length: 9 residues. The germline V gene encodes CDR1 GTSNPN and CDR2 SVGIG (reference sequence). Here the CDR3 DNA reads TGTGCCCCCCCGGGGGCCCAGCATTTT. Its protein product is CAPPGAQHF.

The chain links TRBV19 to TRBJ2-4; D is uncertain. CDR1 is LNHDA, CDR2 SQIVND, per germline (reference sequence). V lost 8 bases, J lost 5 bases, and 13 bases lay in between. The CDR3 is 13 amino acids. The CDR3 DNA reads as TGTGCCAGTGCCGCCCAGGTCCAAAACATTCAGTACTTC. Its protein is CASAAQVQNIQYF.

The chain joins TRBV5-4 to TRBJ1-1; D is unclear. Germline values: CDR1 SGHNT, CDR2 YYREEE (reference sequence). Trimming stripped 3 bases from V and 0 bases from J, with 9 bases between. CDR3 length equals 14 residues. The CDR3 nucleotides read TGTGCCAGCAGCTCGGGAGCGTTGAACACTGAAGCTTTCTTT. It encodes CASSSGALNTEAFF.

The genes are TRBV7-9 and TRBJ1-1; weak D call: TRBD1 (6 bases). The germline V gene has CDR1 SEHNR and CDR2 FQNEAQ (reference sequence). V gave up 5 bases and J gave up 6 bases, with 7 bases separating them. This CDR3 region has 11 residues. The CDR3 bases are TGTGCCAGCAGCCGACAGGCTGAAGCTTTCTTT. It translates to CASSRQAEAFF.

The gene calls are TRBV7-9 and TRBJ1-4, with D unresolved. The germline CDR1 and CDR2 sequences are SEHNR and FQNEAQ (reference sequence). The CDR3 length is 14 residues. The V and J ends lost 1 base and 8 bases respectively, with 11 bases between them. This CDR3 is CASSLERMGEKLFF. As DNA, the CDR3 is TGTGCCAGCAGCTTAGAAAGGATGGGCGAAAAACTGTTTTTT. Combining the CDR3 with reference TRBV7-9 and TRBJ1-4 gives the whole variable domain DTGVSQNPRHKITKRGQNVTFRCDPISEHNRLYWYRQTLGQGPEFLTYFQNEAQLEKSRLLSDRFSAERPKGSFSTLEIQRTEQGDSAMYLCASSLERMGEKLFFGSGTQLSVL.

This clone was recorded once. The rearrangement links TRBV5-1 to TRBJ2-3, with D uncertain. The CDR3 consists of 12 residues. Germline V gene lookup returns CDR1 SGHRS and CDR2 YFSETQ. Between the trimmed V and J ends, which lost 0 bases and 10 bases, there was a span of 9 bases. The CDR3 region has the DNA TGCGCCAGCAGCTTGGATGGGCAGGCGCAGTATTTT. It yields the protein CASSLDGQAQYF.

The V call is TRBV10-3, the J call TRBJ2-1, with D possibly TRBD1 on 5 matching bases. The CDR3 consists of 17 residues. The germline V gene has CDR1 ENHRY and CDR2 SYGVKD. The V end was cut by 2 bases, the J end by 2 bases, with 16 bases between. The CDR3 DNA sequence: TGTGCCATCAGTGAGGGGGATAGGGGAATCCCCTACAATGAGCAGTTCTTC. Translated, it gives CAISEGDRGIPYNEQFF.

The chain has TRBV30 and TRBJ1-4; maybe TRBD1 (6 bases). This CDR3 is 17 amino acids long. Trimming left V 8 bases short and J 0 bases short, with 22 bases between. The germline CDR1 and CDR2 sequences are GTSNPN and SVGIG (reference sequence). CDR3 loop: CARSMPGHFATNEKLFF. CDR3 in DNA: TGTGCCCGTTCAATGCCGGGACATTTTGCAACTAATGAAAAACTGTTTTTT.

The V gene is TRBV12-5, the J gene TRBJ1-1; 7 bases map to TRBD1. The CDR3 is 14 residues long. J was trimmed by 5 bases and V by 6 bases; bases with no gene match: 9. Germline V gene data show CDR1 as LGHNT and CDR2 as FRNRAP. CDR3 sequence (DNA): TGTGCTAGTGGATCGGGACAGACGAGTACTGAAGCTTTCTTT. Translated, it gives CASGSGQTSTEAFF.

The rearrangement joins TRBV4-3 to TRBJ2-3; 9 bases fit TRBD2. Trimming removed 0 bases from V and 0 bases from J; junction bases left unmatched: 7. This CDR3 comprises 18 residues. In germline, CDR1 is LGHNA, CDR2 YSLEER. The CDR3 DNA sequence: TGCGCCAGCAGCCAAGATTTGGCTAGCGGGGTTAGCACAGATACGCAGTATTTT. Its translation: CASSQDLASGVSTDTQYF.

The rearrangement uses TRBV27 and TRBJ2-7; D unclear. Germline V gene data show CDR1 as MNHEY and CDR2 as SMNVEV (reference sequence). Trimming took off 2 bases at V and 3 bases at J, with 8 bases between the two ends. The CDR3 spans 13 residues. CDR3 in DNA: TGTGCCAGCAGTTTAAACAGCTACTACGAGCAGTACTTC. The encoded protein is CASSLNSYYEQYF.

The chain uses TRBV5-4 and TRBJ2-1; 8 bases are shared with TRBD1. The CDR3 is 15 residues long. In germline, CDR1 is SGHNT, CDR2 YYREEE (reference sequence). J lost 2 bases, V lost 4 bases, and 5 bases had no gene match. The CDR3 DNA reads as TGTGCCAGCAGCCGAACAGGGGGACCCTACAATGAGCAGTTCTTC. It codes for CASSRTGGPYNEQFF.

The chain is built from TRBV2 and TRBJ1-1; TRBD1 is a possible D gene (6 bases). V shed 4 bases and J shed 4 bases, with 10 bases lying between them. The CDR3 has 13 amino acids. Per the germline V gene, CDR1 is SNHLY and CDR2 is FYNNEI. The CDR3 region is CASSVQGTTEAFF. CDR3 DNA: TGTGCCAGCAGTGTACAGGGTACCACTGAAGCTTTCTTT.

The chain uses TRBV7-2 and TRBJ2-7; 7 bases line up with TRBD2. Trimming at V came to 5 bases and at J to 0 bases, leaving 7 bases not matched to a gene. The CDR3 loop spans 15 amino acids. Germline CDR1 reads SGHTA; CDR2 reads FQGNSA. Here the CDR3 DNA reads TGTGCCAGCAGCCCCGGGGGGTTAAGCTCCTACGAGCAGTACTTC. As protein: CASSPGGLSSYEQYF.

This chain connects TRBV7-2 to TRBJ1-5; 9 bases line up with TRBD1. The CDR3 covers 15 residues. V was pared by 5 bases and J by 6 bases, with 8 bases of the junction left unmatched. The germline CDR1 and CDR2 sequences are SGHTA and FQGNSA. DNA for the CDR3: TGTGCCAGCAGCCTTGGACAGGGGATGGGTCAGCCCCAGCATTTT. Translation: CASSLGQGMGQPQHF.

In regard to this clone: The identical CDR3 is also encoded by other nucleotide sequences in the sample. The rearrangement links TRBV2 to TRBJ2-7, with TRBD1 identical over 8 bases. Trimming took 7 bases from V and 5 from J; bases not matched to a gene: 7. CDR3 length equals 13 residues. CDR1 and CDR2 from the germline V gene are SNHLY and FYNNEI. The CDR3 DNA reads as TGTGCCAGCACTGGACAGGGAGTCCACGAGCAGTACTTC. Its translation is CASTGQGVHEQYF.

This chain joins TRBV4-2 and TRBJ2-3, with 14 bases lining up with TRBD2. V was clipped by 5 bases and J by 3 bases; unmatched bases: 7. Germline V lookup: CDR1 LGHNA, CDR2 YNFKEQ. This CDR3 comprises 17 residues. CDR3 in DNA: TGTGCCAGCAGCTTCGGGACTAGCGGGGGTTCTACAGATACGCAGTATTTT. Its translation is CASSFGTSGGSTDTQYF.

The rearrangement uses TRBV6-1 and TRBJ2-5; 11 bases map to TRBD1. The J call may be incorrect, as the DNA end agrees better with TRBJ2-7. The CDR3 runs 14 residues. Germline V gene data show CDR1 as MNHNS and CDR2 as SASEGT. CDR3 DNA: TGTGCCAGCAGGGACAGGGGGCCCGACTACGAGCAGTACTTC. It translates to CASRDRGPDYEQYF.

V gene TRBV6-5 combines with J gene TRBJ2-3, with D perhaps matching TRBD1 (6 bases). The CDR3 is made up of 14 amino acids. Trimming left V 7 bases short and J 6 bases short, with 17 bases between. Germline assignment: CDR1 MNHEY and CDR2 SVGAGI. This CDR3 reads CASKQGRATDTQYF. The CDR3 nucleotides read TGTGCCAGCAAGCAGGGGCGAGCCACGGATACGCAGTATTTT.

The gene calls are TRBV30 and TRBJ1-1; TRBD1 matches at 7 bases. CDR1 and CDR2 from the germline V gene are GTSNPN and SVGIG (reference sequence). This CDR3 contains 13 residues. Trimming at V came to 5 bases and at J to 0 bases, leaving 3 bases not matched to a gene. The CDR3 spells CAWSQGVNTEAFF. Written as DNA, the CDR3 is TGTGCCTGGTCCCAGGGGGTGAACACTGAAGCTTTCTTT.

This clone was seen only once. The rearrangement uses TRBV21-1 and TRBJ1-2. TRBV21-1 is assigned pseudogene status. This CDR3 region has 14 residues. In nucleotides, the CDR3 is TGTGCCAGCAGCCCTCGGGAAACCGGCTGTGGCTACACCTTC. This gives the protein CASSPRETGCGYTF.

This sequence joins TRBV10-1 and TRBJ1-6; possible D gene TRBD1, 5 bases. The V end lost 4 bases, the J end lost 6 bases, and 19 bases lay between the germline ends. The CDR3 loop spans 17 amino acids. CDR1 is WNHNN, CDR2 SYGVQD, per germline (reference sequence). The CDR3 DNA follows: TGCGCCAGCAGTGCGGTTAAACAGGAATTGGGTAATTCACCCCTCCACTTT. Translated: CASSAVKQELGNSPLHF.

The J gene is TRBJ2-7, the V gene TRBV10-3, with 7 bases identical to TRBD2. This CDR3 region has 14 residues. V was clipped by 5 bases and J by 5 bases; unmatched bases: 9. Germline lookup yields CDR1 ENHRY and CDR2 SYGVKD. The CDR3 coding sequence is TGTGCCATCAGTTCCACGGGGGGTATACACGAGCAGTACTTC. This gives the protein CAISSTGGIHEQYF.